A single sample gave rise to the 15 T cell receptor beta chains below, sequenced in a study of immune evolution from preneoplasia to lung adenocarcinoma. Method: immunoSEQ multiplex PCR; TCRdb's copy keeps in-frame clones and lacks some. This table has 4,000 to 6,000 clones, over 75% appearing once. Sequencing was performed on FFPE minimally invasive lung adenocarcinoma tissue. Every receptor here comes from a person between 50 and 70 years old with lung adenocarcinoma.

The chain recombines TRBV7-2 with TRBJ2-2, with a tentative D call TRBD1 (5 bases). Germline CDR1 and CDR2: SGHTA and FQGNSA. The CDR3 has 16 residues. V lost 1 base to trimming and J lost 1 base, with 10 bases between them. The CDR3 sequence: CASSLVAGKNTGELFF. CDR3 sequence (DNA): TGTGCCAGCAGCTTAGTGGCAGGGAAGAACACCGGGGAGCTGTTTTTT.

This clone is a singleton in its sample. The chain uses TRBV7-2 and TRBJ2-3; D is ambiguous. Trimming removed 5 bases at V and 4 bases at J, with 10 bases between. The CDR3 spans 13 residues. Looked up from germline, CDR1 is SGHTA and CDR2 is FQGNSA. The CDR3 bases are TGTGCCAGCAGCGAAACTATGGCAGATACGCAGTATTTT. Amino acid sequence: CASSETMADTQYF.

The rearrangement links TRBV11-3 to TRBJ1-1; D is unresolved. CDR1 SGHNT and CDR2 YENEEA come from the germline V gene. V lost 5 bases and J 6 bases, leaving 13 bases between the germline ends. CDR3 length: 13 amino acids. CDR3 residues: CASSLSGGAEAFF. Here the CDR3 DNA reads TGTGCCAGCAGCCTTTCCGGTGGCGCTGAAGCTTTCTTT.

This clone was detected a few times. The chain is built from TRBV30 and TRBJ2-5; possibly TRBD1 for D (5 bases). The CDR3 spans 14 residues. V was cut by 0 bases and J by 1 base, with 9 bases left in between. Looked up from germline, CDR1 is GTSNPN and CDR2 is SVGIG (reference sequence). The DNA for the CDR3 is TGTGCCTGGAGTGTATCGACAGTCCAAGAGACCCAGTACTTC. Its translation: CAWSVSTVQETQYF.

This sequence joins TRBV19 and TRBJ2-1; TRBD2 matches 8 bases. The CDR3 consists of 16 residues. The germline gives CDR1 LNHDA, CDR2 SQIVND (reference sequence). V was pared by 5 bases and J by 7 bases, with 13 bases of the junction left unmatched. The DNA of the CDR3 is TGTGCCAGTAGTCTCCGCGTAGCGGGAAGGAATAATGAGCAGTTCTTC. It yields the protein CASSLRVAGRNNEQFF.

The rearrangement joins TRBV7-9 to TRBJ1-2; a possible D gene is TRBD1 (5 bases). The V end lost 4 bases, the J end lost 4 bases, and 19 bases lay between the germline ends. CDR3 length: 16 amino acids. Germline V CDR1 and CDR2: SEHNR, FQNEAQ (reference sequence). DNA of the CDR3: TGTGCCAGCAGCTCCACAGACAGATCGATTACCTATGGCTACACCTTC. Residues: CASSSTDRSITYGYTF. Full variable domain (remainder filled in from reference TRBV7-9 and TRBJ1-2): DTGVSQNPRHKITKRGQNVTFRCDPISEHNRLYWYRQTLGQGPEFLTYFQNEAQLEKSRLLSDRFSAERPKGSFSTLEIQRTEQGDSAMYLCASSSTDRSITYGYTFGSGTRLTVV.

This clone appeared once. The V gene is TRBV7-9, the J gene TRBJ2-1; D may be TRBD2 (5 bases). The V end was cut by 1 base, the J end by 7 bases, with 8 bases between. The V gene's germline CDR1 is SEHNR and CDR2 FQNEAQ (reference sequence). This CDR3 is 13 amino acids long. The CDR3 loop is CASSLVGENEQFF. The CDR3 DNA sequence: TGTGCCAGCAGCTTAGTGGGAGAAAATGAGCAGTTCTTC.

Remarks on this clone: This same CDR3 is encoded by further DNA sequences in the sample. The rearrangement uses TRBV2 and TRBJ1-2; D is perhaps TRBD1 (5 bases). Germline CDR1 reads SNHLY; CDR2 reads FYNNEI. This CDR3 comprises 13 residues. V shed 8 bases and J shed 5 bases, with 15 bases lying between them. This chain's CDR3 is CASGARSGYGYTF. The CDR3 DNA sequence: TGTGCCAGCGGGGCCCGGTCTGGATATGGCTACACCTTC.

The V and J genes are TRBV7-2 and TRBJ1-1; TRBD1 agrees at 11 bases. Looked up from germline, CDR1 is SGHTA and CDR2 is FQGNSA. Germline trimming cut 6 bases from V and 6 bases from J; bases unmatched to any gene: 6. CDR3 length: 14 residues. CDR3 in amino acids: CASSWTGGASEAFF. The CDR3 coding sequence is TGTGCCAGCAGTTGGACAGGGGGCGCTTCTGAAGCTTTCTTT.

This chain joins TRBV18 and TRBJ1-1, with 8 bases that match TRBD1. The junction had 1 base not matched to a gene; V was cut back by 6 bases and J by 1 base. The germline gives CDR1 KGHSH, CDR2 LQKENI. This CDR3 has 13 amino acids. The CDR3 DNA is TGTGCCAGCTCGACAGGGGAGAACACTGAAGCTTTCTTT. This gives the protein CASSTGENTEAFF.

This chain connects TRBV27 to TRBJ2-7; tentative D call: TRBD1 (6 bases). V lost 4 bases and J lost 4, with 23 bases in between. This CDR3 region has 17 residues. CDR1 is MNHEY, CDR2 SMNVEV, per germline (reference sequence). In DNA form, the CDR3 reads TGTGCCAGCAGTTCTTTGCCATTCCCAGGGGTGGGTTACGAGCAGTACTTC. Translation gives CASSSLPFPGVGYEQYF.

The CDR3 spells CASSTDRAETQYF. CDR3 nucleotide sequence: TGTGCCAGCAGCACCGACAGGGCTGAGACCCAGTACTTC. The chain links TRBV5-6 to TRBJ2-5, with 7 bases that match TRBD1. This CDR3 region has 13 residues. The germline CDR1 and CDR2 sequences are SGHDT and YYEEEE. With 4 bases clipped from V and 5 bases from J, the junction kept 5 bases outside the gene matches. Together with reference TRBV5-6 and TRBJ2-5, the CDR3 gives the full variable domain: DAGVTQSPTHLIKTRGQQVTLRCSPKSGHDTVSWYQQALGQGPQFIFQYYEEEERQRGNFPDRFSGHQFPNYSSELNVNALLLGDSALYLCASSTDRAETQYFGPGTRLLVL.

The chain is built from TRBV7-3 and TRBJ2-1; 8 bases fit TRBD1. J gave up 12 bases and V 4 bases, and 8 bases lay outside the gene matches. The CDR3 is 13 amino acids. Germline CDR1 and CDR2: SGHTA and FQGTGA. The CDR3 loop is CASSYQTGDRQFF. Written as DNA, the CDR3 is TGTGCCAGCAGCTACCAGACAGGGGATCGGCAGTTCTTC.

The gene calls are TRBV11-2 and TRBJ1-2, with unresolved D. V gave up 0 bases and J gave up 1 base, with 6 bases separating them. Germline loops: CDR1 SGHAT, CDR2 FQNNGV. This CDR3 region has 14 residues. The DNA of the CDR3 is TGTGCCAGCAGCTTAGAGGCCCATAACTATGGCTACACCTTC. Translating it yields CASSLEAHNYGYTF.

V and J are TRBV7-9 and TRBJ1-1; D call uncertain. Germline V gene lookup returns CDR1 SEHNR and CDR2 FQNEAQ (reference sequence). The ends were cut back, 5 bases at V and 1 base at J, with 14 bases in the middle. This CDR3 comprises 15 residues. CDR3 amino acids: CASSDPNLGNTEAFF. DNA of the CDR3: TGTGCCAGCAGCGACCCTAACCTAGGGAACACTGAAGCTTTCTTT.